The sample holds one count of the clone carrying this TCR beta chain. There are 14 residues in the CDR3. V gave up 4 bases and J gave up 1 base, with 12 bases separating them. From germline, CDR1 is SQVTM and CDR2 ANQGSEA. This sample was included in a study of blood T cell repertoires in COVID-19. About the study: COVID-19 samples from acute and convalescent phases originated in the United States, Italy and Spain. Sources were T cells, B-cell-depleted T cells, or PBMCs; the material itself was cDNA or gDNA.

In the study's own analysis: Amplification of reference gene primers provided the estimated nucleated cell counts. Clones were sequenced by immunoSEQ multiplex PCR, and TCRdb holds only the in-frame ones, with some missing. Clone size and the V and J calls come from that table; the DNA yielded D and trimming. In the table there are roughly 100,000 clones, about 91% of which are singletons. The sequence derives from a woman older than 75 with active COVID-19. Sequences were obtained from peripheral blood. The gene calls are TRBV29-1 and TRBJ2-3, with TRBD1 as a possible D gene (6 bases). The CDR3 nucleotides read TGCAGCGTTGCAGCAGGGGTAGGCACAGATACGCAGTATTTT. Its translation: CSVAAGVGTDTQYF.